The TCR beta chain under discussion was sequenced for a study of shared clonotypes between healthy human individuals (dated by TCRdb to 2020 to 2022). Some background on the complete study: Three men and two women, aged 18 to 49 years, made up the cohort. To increase sequencing depth and limit assay-specific biases, TCR repertoire library preparation and sequencing were carried out by different laboratories using diverse techniques. For each donor, CD4 naive and CD4 memory were each given three plates, CD8 naive was given two plates, and CD8 memory was given one plate. To estimate repertoire size and how much clonotype sharing occurs between individuals, the study deeply sequenced the blood TCR repertoires of five healthy adults. Between about 0.85 and 9.5 billion PBMCs per donor were obtained by leukapheresis.

CD8 naive samples were CD45RO-negative cells positively selected for CCR7, giving a CD45RA+CCR7+ population that excluded TemRA cells. The donors were healthy, HIV-negative adults who had no recently reported acute infections or vaccinations. All donors were Caucasian adults living in Nashville, Tennessee, USA. Blood was collected by leukapheresis, and PBMCs were isolated by Ficoll-Histopaque density gradient centrifugation and then cryopreserved in liquid nitrogen vapor phase. Analytical flow cytometry was used to check the purity and quantity of every magnetically sorted T cell population. From each sorted fraction, genomic DNA was isolated and quantified by UV absorbance on a Nanodrop 2000c. Results the study describes overall, beyond this receptor: Sampling was restricted to blood, and TCR repertoires in tissue are likely to differ from TCR repertoires in blood. Pairwise subsampling indicated that sequencing depth was expected to affect the degree of clonotype sharing among donors. Naive subsets generally had larger estimated clonotype richness than memory subsets. Compared with non-shared clonotypes, clonotypes shared by all four sorted-subset donors had higher generation probabilities. Rarefaction of sorted-subset datasets indicated incomplete sequencing despite the large sequencing depth. Because the study included only a small number of donors, the genetic and exposure-history diversity represented was limited. Sharing across a handful of donors was observed for 4.5% to 6.5% of naive CD4, over 3% of naive CD8, about 2.3% of memory CD4, and roughly 0.43% of memory CD8 clonotypes.

Via the germline V gene (reference sequence), CDR1 is SGHNT and CDR2 YYREEE. From its cysteine to its phenylalanine, the CDR3 spans 17 amino acids. Left in the record is the CDR3 DNA by itself, 51 bases read in frame from the first base. The V end loses 1 base and the J end loses 2 bases, and a stretch of 16 bases separates them. To note about this clone: The antigen this receptor binds is unknown. Base qualities are missing; no much larger clone stands one base away.

TCR CDR3 regions were amplified from genomic DNA by multiplex PCR using the deep immunoSEQ assay. For each cell subset, the extracted genomic DNA was distributed evenly across all wells of several immunoSEQ 96-well plates, and each plate served as one replicate. For sorted subsets, about 200 ng genomic DNA, equal to about 30,000 T cell genomes, was loaded into each replicate PCR. Purified libraries were quantified with a Qubit 3.0 fluorometer, sized on a Bioanalyzer 2100, and re-quantified with the KAPA Library Quantification kit. A separate single-read 150-cycle Illumina NextSeq 550 flow cell was used to sequence each immunoSEQ 96-well plate. From the authors' description of their analysis: Because only junctional sequences without quality scores were contained in the immunoSEQ output, filtering matching that applied to full-length reads could not be performed. To assign V/J genes and CDR3, sequences were annotated using PyIR, a Python wrapper for IgBLAST v1.9, with IMGT germline references. Reads with weak V/J assignments (E-value above 1e-6), missing CDR3, stop codons, out-of-frame junctions, or ambiguous translated residues were removed. V3J clonotypes were defined as sequences sharing an identical inferred V gene, J gene, and CDR3 amino acid sequence. Percentage overlap between repertoires was computed as shared unique clonotypes divided by the size of the smaller repertoire. RTK rarefaction, the Chao1 estimator, and Recon v2.1 estimates of unobserved clonotypes were used to assess repertoire richness. Generation probabilities were computed with OLGA for all TCRbeta clonotypes obtained by the gDNA method from a handful of donors. TCRdb mirrors the immuneACCESS table, restricted to in-frame sequences. Some clones are absent from its copies; in checked studies, under half trace to an unresolved V gene, and the reason for the others is unknown. The V and J calls and clone size come from that table; D and trimming were worked out from the DNA. The sample table shows around 1,900,000 clones, and just under 95% are seen once. More than 1.5% of the sample belongs to the ten largest clones.

This clonotype originated in a man between 18 and 35 years old in good health. Some clones in this sample may be carry-over from other donors' samples. This sequence uses TRBV5-4 and TRBJ2-1; TRBD2 might be the D gene, on 6 matching bases. The sequenced sample was naive CD8+ T cells from PBMCs. This specimen's cell subset or site label, interpreted: CD45RA+CCR7+. The nucleotide sequence is TGTGCCAGCAGCTTGAGGAGGGGCAGGACGACCTACAATGAGCAGTTCTTC. Its translation reads: CASSLRRGRTTYNEQFF.